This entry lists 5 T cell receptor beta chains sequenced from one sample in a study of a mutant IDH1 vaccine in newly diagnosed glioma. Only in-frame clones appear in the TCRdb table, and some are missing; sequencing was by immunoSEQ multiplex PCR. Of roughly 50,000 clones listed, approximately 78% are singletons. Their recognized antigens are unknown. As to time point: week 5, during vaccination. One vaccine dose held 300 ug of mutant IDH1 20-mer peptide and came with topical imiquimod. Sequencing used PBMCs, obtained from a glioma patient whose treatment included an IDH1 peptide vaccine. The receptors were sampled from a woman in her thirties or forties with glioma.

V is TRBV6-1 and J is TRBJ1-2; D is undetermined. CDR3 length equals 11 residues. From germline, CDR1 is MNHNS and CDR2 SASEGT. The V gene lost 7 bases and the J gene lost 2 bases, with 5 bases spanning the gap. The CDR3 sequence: CASTVNYGYTF. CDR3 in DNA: TGTGCCAGCACAGTGAACTATGGCTACACCTTC.

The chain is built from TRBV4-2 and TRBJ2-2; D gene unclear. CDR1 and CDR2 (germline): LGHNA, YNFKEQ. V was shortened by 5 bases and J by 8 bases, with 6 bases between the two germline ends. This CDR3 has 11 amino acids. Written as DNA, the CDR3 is TGTGCCAGCAGCTTGTCAGGGGAGCTGTTTTTT. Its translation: CASSLSGELFF.

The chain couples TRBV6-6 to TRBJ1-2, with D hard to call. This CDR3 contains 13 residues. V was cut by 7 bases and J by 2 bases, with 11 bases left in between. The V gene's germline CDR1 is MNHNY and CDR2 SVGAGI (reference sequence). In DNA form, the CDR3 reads TGTGCCAGCATGCGGAGGGCGAACTATGGCTACACCTTC. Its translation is CASMRRANYGYTF.

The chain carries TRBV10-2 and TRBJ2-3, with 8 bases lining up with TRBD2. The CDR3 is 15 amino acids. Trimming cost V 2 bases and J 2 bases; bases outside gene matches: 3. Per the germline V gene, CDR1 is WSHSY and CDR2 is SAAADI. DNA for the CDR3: TGCGCCAGCAGTGAGCGGGGGGGCTACACAGATACGCAGTATTTT. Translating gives CASSERGGYTDTQYF.

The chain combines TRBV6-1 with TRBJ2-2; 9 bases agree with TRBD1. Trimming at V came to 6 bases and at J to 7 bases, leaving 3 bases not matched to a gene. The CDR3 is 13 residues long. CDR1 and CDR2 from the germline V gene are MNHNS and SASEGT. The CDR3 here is CASRQGAIGELFF. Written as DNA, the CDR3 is TGTGCCAGCAGACAGGGGGCTATCGGGGAGCTGTTTTTT.